The clone carrying this TCR beta chain was counted only a few times. The sample belongs to a study of spatial heterogeneity in lung cancer. Study information: Consistent detection of more beta-chain than alpha-chain sequences was observed. On average, each unique TCR and UMI combination appeared more than ten times in raw reads.

Noted time point: sample taken at primary tumor resection. Unsorted whole RNA of tumor, nontumor lung or frozen PBMC was sequenced. Unique molecular identifiers, one per molecule, were present on every TCR cDNA molecule. TCRdb used MiXCR to reprocess the 5' RACE reads, holding one entry per CDR3 protein. The sample lists about 6,100 distinct CDR3 sequences, under 8.5% occurring once. The germline V and J ends were trimmed by 0 bases and 3 bases, with 7 bases remaining between them. CDR3 length: 14 amino acids. Germline V gives CDR1 SGHKS, CDR2 YYEKEE (reference sequence). This TCR was recovered from a female donor with early-stage non-small cell lung cancer. Sequencing used normal lung tissue next to the tumor, obtained at surgery. The chain carries TRBV5-5 and TRBJ2-4; D remains ambiguous. In nucleotides, the CDR3 is TGTGCCAGCAGCTTGGGCAGCGACAAAAACATTCAGTACTTC. Its translation: CASSLGSDKNIQYF.